The T cell receptor (beta chain) under discussion was sequenced for a study of shared clonotypes between healthy human individuals. Study-level results: Represented genetic and exposure-history diversity was restricted by having few donors.

As defined, naive CD8 cells were CD45RO-negative and positively selected for CCR7, with terminally differentiated effector memory CD45RA+ cells excluded. Sequencing used immunoSEQ multiplex PCR; TCRdb keeps in-frame clones, though not all of them. The sample lists roughly 810,000 clones, approximately 96% occurring once. This CDR3 comprises 15 residues. Germline V gives CDR1 LGHNA, CDR2 YNFKEQ. V was pared by 0 bases and J by 8 bases, with 14 bases between. Concerning this clone itself: Its specificity is unknown.

The origin of this receptor is a man in his thirties or forties in good health. The source material was naive CD8+ T cells sorted from blood. The chain is built from TRBV4-2 and TRBJ2-1; a possible D gene is TRBD2 (5 bases). The CDR3 sequence is CASSQDPNGLDEQFF. Here the CDR3 DNA reads TGTGCCAGCAGCCAAGATCCCAATGGACTGGATGAGCAGTTCTTC.